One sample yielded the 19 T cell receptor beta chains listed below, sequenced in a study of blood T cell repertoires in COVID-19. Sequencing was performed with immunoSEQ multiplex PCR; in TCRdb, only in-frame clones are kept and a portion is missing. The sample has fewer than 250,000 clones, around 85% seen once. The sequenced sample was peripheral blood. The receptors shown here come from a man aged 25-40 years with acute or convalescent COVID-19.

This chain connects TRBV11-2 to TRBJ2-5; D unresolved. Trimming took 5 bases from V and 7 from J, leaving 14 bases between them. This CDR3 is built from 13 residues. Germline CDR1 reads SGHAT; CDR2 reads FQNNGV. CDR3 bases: TGTGCCAGCAGCGCAATCTCCGGTGGGACCCAGTACTTC. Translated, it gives CASSAISGGTQYF.

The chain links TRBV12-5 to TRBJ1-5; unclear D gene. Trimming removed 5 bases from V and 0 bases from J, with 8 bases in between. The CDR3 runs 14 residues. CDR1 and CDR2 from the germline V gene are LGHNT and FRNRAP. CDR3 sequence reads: CASGRQDSNQPQHF. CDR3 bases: TGTGCTAGTGGTAGGCAGGATAGCAATCAGCCCCAGCATTTT.

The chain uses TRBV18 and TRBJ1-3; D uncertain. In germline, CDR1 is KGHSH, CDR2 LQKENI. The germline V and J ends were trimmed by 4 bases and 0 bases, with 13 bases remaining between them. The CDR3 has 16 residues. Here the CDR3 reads CASSQSVISSGNTIYF. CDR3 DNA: TGTGCCAGCTCACAATCAGTTATAAGCTCTGGAAACACCATATATTTT.

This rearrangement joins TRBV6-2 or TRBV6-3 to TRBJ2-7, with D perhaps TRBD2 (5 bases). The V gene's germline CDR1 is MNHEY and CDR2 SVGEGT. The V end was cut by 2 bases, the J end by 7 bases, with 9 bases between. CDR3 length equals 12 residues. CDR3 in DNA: TGTGCCAGCAGTTACGCTTCGGGGGAGCAGTACTTC. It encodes CASSYASGEQYF.

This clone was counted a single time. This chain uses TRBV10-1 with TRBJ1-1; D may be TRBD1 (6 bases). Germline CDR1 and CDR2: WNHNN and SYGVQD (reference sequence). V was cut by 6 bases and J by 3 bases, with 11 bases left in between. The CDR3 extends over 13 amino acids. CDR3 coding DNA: TGCGCCAGCAGAGCACAGGGTTACACTGAAGCTTTCTTT. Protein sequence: CASRAQGYTEAFF.

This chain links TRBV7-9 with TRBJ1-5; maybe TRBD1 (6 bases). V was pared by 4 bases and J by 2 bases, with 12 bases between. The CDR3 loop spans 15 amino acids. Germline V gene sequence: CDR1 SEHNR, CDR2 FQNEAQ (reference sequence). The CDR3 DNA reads TGTGCCAGCAGCTCGGGCAGGGGAGGCAATCAGCCCCAGCATTTT. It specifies CASSSGRGGNQPQHF.

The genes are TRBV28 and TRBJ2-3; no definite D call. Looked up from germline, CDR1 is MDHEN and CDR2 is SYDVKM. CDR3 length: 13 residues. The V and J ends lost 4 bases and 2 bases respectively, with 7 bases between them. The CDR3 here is CASSSGSTDTQYF. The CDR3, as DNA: TGTGCCAGCAGTTCCGGGTCCACAGATACGCAGTATTTT.

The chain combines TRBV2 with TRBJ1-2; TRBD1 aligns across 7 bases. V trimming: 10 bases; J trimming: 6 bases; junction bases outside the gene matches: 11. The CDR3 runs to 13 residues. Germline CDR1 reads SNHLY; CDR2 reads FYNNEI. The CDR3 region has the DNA TGTGCCATCCGAATGGGGGACAGAGATGGCTACACCTTC. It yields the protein CAIRMGDRDGYTF.

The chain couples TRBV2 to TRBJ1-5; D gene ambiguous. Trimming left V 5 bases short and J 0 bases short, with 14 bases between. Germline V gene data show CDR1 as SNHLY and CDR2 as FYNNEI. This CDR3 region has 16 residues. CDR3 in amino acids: CASSLTRESSNQPQHF. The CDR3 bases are TGTGCCAGCAGTCTTACTCGTGAATCTAGCAATCAGCCCCAGCATTTT.

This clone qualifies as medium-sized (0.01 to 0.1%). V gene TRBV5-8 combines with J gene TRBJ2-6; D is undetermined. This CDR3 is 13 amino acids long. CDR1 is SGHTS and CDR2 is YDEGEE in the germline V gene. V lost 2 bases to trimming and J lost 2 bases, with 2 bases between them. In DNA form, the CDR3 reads TGTGCCAGCAGCTTTACTGGGGCCAACGTCCTGACTTTC. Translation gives CASSFTGANVLTF.

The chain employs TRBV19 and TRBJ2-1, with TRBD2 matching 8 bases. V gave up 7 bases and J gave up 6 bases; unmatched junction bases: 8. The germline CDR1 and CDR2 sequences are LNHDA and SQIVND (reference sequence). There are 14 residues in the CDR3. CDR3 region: CASTGVGRANEQFF. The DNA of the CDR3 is TGTGCCAGTACGGGTGTCGGGAGGGCCAATGAGCAGTTCTTC.

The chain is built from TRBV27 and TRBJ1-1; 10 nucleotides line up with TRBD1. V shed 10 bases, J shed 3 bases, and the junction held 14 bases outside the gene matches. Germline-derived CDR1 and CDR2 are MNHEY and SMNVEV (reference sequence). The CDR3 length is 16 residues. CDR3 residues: CATPGLATGGDTEAFF. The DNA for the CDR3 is TGTGCCACCCCCGGTTTGGCGACAGGGGGCGACACTGAAGCTTTCTTT.

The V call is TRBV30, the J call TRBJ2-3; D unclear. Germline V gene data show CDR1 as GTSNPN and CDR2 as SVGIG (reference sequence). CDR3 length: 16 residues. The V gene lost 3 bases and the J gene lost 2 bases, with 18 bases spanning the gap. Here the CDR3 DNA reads TGTGCCTGGAGACCGGATAGTTCCTGGGCCACAGATACGCAGTATTTT. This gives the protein CAWRPDSSWATDTQYF.

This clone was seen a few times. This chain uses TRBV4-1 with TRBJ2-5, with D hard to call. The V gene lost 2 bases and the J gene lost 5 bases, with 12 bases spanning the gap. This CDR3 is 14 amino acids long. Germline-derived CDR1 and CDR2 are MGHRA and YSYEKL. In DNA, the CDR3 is TGCGCCAGCAGCCAACGAACCTTTGCGGAGACCCAGTACTTC. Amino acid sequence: CASSQRTFAETQYF.

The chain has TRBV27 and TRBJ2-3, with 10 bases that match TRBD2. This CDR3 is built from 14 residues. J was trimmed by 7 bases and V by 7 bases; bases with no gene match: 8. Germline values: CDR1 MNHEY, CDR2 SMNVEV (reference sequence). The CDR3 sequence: CASKASGSLYTQYF. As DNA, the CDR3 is TGTGCCAGCAAGGCTAGCGGGAGTTTATATACGCAGTATTTT.

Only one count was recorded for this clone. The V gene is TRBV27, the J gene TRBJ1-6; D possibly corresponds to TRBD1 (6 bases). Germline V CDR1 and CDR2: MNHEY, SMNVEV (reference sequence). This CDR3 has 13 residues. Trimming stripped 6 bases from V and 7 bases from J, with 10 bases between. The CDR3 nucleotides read TGTGCCAGCAGCCCCGGACAGAATTCACCCCTCCACTTT. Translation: CASSPGQNSPLHF.

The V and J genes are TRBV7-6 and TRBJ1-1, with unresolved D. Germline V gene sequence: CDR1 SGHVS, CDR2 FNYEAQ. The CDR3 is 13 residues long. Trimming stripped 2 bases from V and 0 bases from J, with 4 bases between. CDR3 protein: CASSLSVNTEAFF. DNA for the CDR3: TGTGCCAGCAGCTTATCAGTGAACACTGAAGCTTTCTTT. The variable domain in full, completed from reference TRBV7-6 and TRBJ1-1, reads GAGVSQSPRYKVTKRGQDVALRCDPISGHVSLYWYRQALGQGPEFLTYFNYEAQQDKSGLPNDRFSAERPEGSISTLTIQRTEQRDSAMYRCASSLSVNTEAFFGQGTRLTVV.

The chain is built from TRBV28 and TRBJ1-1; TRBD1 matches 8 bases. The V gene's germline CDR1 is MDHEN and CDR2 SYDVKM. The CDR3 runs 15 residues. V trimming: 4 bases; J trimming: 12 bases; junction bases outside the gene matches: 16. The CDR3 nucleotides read TGTGCCAGCAGTTCCCCAGGGGGCGGGCATTGGGGGACTTTCTTT. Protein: CASSSPGGGHWGTFF.

CDR3 amino acids: CASSEWSGNTEAFF. The CDR3 DNA reads TGTGCCAGCAGTGAATGGTCAGGGAACACTGAAGCTTTCTTT. The J gene is TRBJ1-1, the V gene TRBV2; D is ambiguous. Deletions cut 2 bases from V and 1 base from J, with 8 bases between. This CDR3 has 14 amino acids. Germline V gene sequence: CDR1 SNHLY, CDR2 FYNNEI.